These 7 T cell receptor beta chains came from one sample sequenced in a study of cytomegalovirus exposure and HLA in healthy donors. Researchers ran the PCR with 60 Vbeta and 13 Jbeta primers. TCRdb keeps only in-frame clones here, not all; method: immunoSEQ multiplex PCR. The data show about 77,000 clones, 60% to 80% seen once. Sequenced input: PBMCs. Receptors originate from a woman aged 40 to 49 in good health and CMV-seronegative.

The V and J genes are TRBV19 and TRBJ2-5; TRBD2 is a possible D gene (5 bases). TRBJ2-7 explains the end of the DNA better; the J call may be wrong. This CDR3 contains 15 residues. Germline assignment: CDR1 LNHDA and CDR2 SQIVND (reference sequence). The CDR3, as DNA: TGTGCCAGTAGTATAAGCGGTCAAGGATCCTACGAGCAGTACTTC. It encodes CASSISGQGSYEQYF.

The CDR3 DNA reads as TGTGCCAGCAGTGAGGTGGGCTCCTCCTACAATGAGCAGTTCTTC. It is translated as CASSEVGSSYNEQFF. The rearrangement links TRBV2 to TRBJ2-1; unclear D gene. The CDR3 has 15 amino acids. The V gene's germline CDR1 is SNHLY and CDR2 FYNNEI. Trimming removed 3 bases from V and 0 bases from J, with 9 bases in between.

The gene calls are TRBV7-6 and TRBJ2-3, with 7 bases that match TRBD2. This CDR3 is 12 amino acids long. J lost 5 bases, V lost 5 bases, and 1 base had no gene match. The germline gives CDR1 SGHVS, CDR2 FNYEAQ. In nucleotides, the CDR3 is TGTGCCAGCAGCCCGGGGGGAGATACGCAGTATTTT. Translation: CASSPGGDTQYF.

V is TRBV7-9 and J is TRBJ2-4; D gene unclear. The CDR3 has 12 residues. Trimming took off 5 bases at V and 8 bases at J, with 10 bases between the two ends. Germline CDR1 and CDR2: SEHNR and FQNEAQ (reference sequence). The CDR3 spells CASSLAYDIQYF. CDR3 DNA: TGTGCCAGCAGCCTCGCCTATGACATTCAGTACTTC.

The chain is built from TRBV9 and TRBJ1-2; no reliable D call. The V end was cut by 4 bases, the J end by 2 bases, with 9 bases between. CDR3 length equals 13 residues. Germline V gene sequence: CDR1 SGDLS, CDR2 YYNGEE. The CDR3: CASSPDENYGYTF. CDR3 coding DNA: TGTGCCAGCAGCCCCGATGAGAACTATGGCTACACCTTC.

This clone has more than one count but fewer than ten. CDR3 sequence: CASSQHSTGGETQYF. As DNA, the CDR3 is TGTGCCAGCAGTCAACATTCGACAGGTGGGGAGACCCAGTACTTC. The rearrangement joins TRBV2 to TRBJ2-5, with D possibly TRBD1 on 6 matching bases. Trimming took 5 bases from V and 5 from J, leaving 18 bases between them. CDR1 and CDR2 from the germline V gene are SNHLY and FYNNEI. There are 15 residues in the CDR3.

The CDR3: CASSPGGVMNTEAFF. CDR3 DNA sequence: TGTGCCAGCTCACCCGGCGGGGTGATGAACACTGAAGCTTTCTTT. V usage is TRBV18 and J usage is TRBJ1-1; D unresolved. Looked up from germline, CDR1 is KGHSH and CDR2 is LQKENI. This CDR3 region has 15 residues. V dropped 3 bases and J dropped 0 bases, with 11 bases sitting between them.